This TCR beta chain was recovered during a study of cytomegalovirus exposure and HLA in healthy donors. Study results and limitations: With high specificity and sensitivity, the classifier reportedly diagnosed cytomegalovirus status. Rare TCR sequences dominated, though some public TCRs recurred in many donors. Over 150 TCR beta chains were listed as cytomegalovirus-associated.

With respect to this clone: What it binds is unknown.

Generated by immunoSEQ multiplex PCR, the TCRdb table keeps only in-frame clones and is missing some. The sample holds about 280,000 clones, roughly 90% seen once. These donors were members of the approximately 110-subject validation cohort, a group separate from the approximately 670-subject first cohort. The receptor was derived from a woman under 30 in good health and CMV-seronegative. The sample comprised PBMCs.

CDR3 residues: CASSMGVTPTYEQYF. The CDR3 nucleotides read TGTGCCAGTAGTATGGGAGTTACCCCAACCTACGAGCAGTACTTC. The chain joins TRBV19 to TRBJ2-7, with D perhaps TRBD2 (5 bases). Trimming left V 3 bases short and J 2 bases short, with 14 bases between. Germline CDR1 LNHDA, CDR2 SQIVND (reference sequence). The CDR3 runs to 15 residues.